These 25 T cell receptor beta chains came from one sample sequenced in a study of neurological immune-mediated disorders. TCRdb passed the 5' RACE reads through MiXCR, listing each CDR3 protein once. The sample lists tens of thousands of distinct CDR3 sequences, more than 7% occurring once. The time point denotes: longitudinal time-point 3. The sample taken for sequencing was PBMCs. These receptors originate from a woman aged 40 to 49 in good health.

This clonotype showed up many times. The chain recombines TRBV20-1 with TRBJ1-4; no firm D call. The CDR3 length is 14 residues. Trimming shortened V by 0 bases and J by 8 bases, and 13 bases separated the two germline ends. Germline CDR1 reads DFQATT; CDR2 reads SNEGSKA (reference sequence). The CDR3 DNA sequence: TGCAGTGCTAGAGATCCCCGGATAAGCGAAAAACTGTTTTTT. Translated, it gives CSARDPRISEKLFF.

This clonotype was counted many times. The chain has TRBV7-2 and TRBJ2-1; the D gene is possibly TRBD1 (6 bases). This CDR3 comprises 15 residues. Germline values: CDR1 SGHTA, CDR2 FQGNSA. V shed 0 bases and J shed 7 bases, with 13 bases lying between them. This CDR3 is CASSLALGTGNEQFF. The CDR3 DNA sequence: TGTGCCAGCAGCTTAGCGCTGGGAACAGGGAATGAGCAGTTCTTC. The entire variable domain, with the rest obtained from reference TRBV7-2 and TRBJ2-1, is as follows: GAGVSQSPSNKVTEKGKDVELRCDPISGHTALYWYRQSLGQGLEFLIYFQGNSAPDKSGLPSDRFSAERTGGSVSTLTIQRTQQEDSAVYLCASSLALGTGNEQFFGPGTRLTVL.

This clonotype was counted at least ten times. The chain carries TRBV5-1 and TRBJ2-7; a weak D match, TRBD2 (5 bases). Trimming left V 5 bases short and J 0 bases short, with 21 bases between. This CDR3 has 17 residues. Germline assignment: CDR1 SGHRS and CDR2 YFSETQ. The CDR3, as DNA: TGCGCCAGCAGTGCGGATAGTCACGACTACTTCTCCTACGAGCAGTACTTC. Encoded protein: CASSADSHDYFSYEQYF.

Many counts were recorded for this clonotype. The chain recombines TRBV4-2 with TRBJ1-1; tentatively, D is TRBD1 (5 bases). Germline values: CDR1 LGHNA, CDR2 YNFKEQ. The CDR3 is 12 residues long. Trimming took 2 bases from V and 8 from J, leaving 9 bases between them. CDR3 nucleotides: TGTGCCAGCAGCCAAAACAGGTTAGAAGCTTTCTTT. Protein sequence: CASSQNRLEAFF.

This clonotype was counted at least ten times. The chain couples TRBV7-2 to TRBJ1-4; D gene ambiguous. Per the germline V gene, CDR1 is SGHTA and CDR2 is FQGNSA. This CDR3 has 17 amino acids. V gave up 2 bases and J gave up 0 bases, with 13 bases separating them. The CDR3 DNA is TGTGCCAGCAGCTTATCCACGACCGCTGCAACTAATGAAAAACTGTTTTTT. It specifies CASSLSTTAATNEKLFF.

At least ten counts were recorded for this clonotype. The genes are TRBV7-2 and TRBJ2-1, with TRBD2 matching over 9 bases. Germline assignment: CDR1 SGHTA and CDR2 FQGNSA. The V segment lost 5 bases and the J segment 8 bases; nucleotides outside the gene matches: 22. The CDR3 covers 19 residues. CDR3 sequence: CASSPPQYVGTSYRYEQFF. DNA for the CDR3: TGTGCCAGCAGCCCTCCTCAGTATGTCGGGACTAGCTATCGCTATGAGCAGTTCTTC.

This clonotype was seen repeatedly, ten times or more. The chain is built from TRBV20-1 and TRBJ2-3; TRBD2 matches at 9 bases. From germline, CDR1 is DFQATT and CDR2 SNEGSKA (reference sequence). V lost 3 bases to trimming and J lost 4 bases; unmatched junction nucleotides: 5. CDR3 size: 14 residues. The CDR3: CSASSGGLADTQYF. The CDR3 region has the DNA TGCAGTGCTAGCAGCGGGGGGCTCGCAGATACGCAGTATTTT.

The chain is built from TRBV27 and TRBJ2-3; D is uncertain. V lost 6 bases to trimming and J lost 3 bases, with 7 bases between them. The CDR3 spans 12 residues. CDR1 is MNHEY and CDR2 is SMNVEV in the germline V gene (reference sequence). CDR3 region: CASRTLTDTQYF. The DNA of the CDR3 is TGTGCCAGCAGGACCCTAACAGATACGCAGTATTTT.

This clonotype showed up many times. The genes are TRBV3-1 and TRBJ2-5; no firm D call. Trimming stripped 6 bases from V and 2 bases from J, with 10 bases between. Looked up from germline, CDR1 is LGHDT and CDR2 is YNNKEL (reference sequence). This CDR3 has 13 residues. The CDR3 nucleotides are TGTGCCAGCAGTGGCAAGGCGCAAGAGACCCAGTACTTC. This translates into CASSGKAQETQYF.

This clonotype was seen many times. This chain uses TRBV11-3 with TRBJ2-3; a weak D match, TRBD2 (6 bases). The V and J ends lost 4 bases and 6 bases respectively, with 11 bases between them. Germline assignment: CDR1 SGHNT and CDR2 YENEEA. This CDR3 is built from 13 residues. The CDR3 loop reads CASSSWRGDTQYF. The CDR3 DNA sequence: TGTGCCAGCAGCTCGTGGAGGGGTGATACGCAGTATTTT. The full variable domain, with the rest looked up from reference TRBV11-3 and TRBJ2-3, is EAGVVQSPRYKIIEKKQPVAFWCNPISGHNTLYWYLQNLGQGPELLIRYENEEAVDDSQLPKDRFSAERLKGVDSTLKIQPAELGDSAVYLCASSSWRGDTQYFGPGTRLTVL.

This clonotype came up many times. The DNA for the CDR3 is TGTGCCAGCAGGGGGTTAAGTGGGAACACTGAAGCTTTCTTT. It yields the protein CASRGLSGNTEAFF. V usage is TRBV6-5 and J usage is TRBJ1-1, with D hard to call. The V and J ends lost 6 bases and 1 base respectively, with 12 bases between them. The V gene's germline CDR1 is MNHEY and CDR2 SVGAGI. The CDR3 sequence is 14 residues long.

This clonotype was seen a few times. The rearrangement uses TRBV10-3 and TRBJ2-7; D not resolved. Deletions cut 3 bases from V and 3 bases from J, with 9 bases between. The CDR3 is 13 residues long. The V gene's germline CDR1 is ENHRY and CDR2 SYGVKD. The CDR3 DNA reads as TGTGCCATCAGTGAAGGTGATTACTACGAGCAGTACTTC. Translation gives CAISEGDYYEQYF.

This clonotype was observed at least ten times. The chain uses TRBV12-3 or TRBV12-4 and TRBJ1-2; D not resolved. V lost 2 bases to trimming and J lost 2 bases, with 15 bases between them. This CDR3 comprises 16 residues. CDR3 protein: CASSLFGPEENYGYTF. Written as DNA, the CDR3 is TGTGCCAGCAGTTTATTTGGCCCCGAGGAAAACTATGGCTACACCTTC.

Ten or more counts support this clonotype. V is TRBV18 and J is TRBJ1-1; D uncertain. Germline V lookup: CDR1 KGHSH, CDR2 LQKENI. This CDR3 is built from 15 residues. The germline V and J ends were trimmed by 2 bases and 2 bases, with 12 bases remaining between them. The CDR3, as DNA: TGTGCCAGCTCACCAAGGAAGGAACCAAACACTGAAGCTTTCTTT. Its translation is CASSPRKEPNTEAFF. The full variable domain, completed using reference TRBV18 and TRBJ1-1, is NAGVMQNPRHLVRRRGQEARLRCSPMKGHSHVYWYRQLPEEGLKFMVYLQKENIIDESGMPKERFSAEFPKEGPSILRIQQVVRGDSAAYFCASSPRKEPNTEAFFGQGTRLTVV.

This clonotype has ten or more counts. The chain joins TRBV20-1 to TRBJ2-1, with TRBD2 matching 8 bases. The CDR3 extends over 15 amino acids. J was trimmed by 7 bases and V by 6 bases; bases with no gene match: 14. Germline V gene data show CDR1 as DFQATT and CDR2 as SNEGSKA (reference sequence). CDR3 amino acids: CSAPQFPGGPNEQFF. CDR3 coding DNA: TGCAGTGCGCCACAATTTCCGGGGGGGCCAAATGAGCAGTTCTTC.

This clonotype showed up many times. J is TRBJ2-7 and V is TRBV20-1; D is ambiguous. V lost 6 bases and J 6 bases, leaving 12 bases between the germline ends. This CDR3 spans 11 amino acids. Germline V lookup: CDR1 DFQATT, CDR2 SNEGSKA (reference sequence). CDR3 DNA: TGCAGTGCCATTCAGGAATTCGAGCAGTACTTC. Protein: CSAIQEFEQYF.

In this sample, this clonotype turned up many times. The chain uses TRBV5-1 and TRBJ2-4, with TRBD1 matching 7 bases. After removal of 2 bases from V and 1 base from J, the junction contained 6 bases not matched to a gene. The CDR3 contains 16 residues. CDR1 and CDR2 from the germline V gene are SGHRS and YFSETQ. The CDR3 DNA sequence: TGCGCCAGCAGCTTCCCTTTGACAGGGGCCAAAAACATTCAGTACTTC. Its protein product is CASSFPLTGAKNIQYF.

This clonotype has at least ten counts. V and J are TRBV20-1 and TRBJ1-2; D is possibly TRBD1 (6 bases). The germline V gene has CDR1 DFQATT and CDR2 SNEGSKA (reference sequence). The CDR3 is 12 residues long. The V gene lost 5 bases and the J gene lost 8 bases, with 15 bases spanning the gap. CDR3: CSAEQGWVGYTF. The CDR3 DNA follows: TGCAGTGCTGAACAGGGATGGGTGGGCTACACCTTC.

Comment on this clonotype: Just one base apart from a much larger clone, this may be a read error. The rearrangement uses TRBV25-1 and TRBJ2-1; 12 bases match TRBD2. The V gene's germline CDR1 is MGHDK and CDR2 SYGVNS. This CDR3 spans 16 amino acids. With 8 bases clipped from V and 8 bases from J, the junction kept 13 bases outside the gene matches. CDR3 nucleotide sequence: TGTGCCAGCCCTAAATCTAGCGGGGGGGCTTACCATGAGCAGTTCTTC. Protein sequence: CASPKSSGGAYHEQFF.

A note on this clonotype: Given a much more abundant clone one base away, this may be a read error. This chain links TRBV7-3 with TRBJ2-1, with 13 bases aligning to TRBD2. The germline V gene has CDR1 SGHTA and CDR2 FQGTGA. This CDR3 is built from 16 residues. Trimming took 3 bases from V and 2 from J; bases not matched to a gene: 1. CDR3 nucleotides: TGTGCCAGCAGCTTGACTAGCGGGAGGACCTACAATGAGCAGTTCTTC. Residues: CASSLTSGRTYNEQFF.

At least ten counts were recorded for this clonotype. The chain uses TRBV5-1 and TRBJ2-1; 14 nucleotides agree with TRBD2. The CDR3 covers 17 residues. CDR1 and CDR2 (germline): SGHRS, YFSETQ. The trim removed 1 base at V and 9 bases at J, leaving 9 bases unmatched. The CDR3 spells CASSLTTGTSGGTEQFF. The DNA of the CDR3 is TGCGCCAGCAGCTTGACGACCGGGACTAGCGGGGGAACTGAGCAGTTCTTC.

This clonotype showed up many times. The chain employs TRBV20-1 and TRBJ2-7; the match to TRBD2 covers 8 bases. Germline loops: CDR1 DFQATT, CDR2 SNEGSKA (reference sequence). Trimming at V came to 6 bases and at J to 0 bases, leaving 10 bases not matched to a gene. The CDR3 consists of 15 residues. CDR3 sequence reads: CSALPLTSGSYEQYF. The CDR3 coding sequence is TGCAGTGCCTTACCCTTAACTAGCGGCTCCTACGAGCAGTACTTC.

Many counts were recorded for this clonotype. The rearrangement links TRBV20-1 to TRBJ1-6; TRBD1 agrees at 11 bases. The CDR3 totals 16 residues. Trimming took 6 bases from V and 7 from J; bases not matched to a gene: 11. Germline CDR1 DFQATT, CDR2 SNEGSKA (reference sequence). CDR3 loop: CSAGQGADALNSPLHF. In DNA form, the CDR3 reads TGCAGTGCCGGACAGGGGGCGGACGCTTTGAATTCACCCCTCCACTTT.

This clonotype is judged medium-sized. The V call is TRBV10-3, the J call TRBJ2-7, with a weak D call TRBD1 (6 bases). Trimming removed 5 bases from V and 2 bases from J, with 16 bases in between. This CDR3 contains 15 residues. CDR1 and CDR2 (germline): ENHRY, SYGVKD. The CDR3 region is CAISLEDRSPYEQYF. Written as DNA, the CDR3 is TGTGCCATCAGTCTAGAAGACAGGTCCCCCTACGAGCAGTACTTC.

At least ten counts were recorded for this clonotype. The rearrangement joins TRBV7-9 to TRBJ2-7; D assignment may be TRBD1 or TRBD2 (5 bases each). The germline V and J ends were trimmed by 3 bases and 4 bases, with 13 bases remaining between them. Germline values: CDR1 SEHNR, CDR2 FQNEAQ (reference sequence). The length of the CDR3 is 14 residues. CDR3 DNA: TGTGCCAGCAGCTTCGGAGGAAGGGGTTACGAGCAGTACTTC. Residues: CASSFGGRGYEQYF.